This T cell receptor (beta chain) was obtained from a study of T cell repertoires in cytomegalovirus infection. Study overall: A matching HLA type, together with CMV infection, was signaled by public TCR beta signatures. Study-wide results and caveats: Ex vivo responses were dominated by HLA-C-restricted CMV-specific TCR beta clonotypes.

The V and J ends lost 2 bases and 3 bases respectively, with 8 bases between them. CDR3 length equals 13 residues. Comments on this clonotype: Its antigen is not known.

A single record per CDR3 protein comes from TCRdb applying MiXCR to the reads. Seen here are hundreds of thousands of distinct CDR3 sequences, around 30% observed once, and the top ten hold more than 12%. The starting material was cultured CD8+ T cells from PBMCs, obtained from culture after CMV antigen stimulation. V usage is TRBV12-3 or TRBV12-4 and J usage is TRBJ2-7; possible D gene TRBD2, 5 bases. This clonotype was obtained from a human donor in good health (CMV status not recorded). Some clones in this sample may be carry-over from other donors' samples. Written as DNA, the CDR3 is TGTGCCAGCAGTTTACCCGGGGTCTACGAGCAGTACTTC. Its protein product is CASSLPGVYEQYF.